This passage covers 3 T cell receptor beta chains from one sample sequenced in a study of Ad26.COV2.S vaccination and SARS-CoV-2 variants. The sample's treatment: 19 received Ad26.COV2.S at low or high dose, single or two shots; 5 received placebo; per-sample allocation not given. The samples date from day 63 after the first vaccine or placebo injection. Sequencing used immunoSEQ multiplex PCR; TCRdb keeps in-frame clones, though not all of them. In the table there are about 500,000 clones, roughly 87% of which are singletons. Sequences were derived from peripheral blood, sampled in a trial of Ad26.COV2.S vaccine versus placebo. The receptors were sampled from a person between 18 and 59 years old who received the Ad26.COV2.S COVID-19 vaccine or a placebo.

There are many counts of this clone. J is TRBJ2-1 and V is TRBV5-1, with TRBD2 identical over 9 bases. CDR1 is SGHRS, CDR2 YFSETQ, per germline. V shed 0 bases, J shed 10 bases, and the junction held 2 bases outside the gene matches. The CDR3 loop spans 13 amino acids. The CDR3 region is CASSLGLAEEQFF. CDR3 nucleotides: TGCGCCAGCAGCTTGGGACTAGCGGAGGAGCAGTTCTTC.

The chain couples TRBV2 to TRBJ2-5; 7 nucleotides line up with TRBD1. J was trimmed by 1 base and V by 4 bases; bases with no gene match: 3. This CDR3 has 14 amino acids. CDR1 is SNHLY and CDR2 is FYNNEI in the germline V gene. The CDR3 region is CASSVRQGQETQYF. DNA of the CDR3: TGTGCCAGCAGTGTCCGACAGGGCCAAGAGACCCAGTACTTC.

The V gene is TRBV19, the J gene TRBJ2-7, with 9 bases fitting TRBD1. The germline CDR1 and CDR2 sequences are LNHDA and SQIVND (reference sequence). J was trimmed by 5 bases and V by 3 bases; bases with no gene match: 5. The CDR3 is 14 amino acids. The CDR3 nucleotides read TGTGCCAGTAGTATCAAACAGGGGGCCCACGAGCAGTACTTC. It is translated as CASSIKQGAHEQYF.